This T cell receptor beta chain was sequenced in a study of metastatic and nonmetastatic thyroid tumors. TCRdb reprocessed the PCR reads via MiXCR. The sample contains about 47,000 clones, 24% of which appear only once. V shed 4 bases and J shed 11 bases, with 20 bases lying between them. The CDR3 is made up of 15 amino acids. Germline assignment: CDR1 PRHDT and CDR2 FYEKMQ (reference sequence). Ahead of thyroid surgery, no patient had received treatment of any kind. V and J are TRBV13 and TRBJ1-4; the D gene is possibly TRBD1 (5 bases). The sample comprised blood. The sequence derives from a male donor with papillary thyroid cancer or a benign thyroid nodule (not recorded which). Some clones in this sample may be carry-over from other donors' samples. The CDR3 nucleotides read TGTGCCAGCAGCTCTCGTGGGCAGGGCGTCGAGAAACTGTTTTTT. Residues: CASSSRGQGVEKLFF.